These 19 T cell receptor beta chains were sequenced from one sample in a study of cytomegalovirus exposure and HLA in healthy donors. Only in-frame clones appear in the TCRdb table, and some are missing; sequencing was by immunoSEQ multiplex PCR. The table includes roughly 330,000 clones, roughly 90% detected once. The specimen was PBMCs. The receptors come from a woman younger than 45 in good health and CMV-seropositive.

The J gene is TRBJ2-7, the V gene TRBV5-1, with 7 positions matching TRBD2. From germline, CDR1 is SGHRS and CDR2 YFSETQ. The CDR3 is made up of 17 amino acids. After removal of 2 bases from V and 2 bases from J, the junction contained 13 bases not matched to a gene. CDR3 sequence: CASSFRPGLVQTYEQYF. The CDR3 coding sequence is TGCGCCAGCAGCTTTCGCCCTGGACTAGTACAGACCTACGAGCAGTACTTC.

This clone was counted a single time. The chain couples TRBV6-1 to TRBJ1-1, with D possibly matching TRBD1 (5 bases). Germline V gene sequence: CDR1 MNHNS, CDR2 SASEGT. The CDR3 runs 14 residues. The V and J ends lost 2 bases and 3 bases respectively, with 10 bases between them. CDR3 DNA: TGTGCCAGCAGTGAAACAGGATGGGACACTGAAGCTTTCTTT. Amino acids: CASSETGWDTEAFF.

The chain uses TRBV11-2 and TRBJ2-1; 12 bases are a match to TRBD2. CDR3 length: 17 amino acids. Per the germline V gene, CDR1 is SGHAT and CDR2 is FQNNGV. Unmatched junction bases numbered 5, after V lost 5 bases and J lost 0 bases. Here the CDR3 DNA reads TGTGCCAGCAGCGGGCTAGCGGGGGGGAGCTCCTACAATGAGCAGTTCTTC. Protein sequence: CASSGLAGGSSYNEQFF. The entire variable domain, with the rest obtained from reference TRBV11-2 and TRBJ2-1, is as follows: EAGVAQSPRYKIIEKRQSVAFWCNPISGHATLYWYQQILGQGPKLLIQFQNNGVVDDSQLPKDRFSAERLKGVDSTLKIQPAKLEDSAVYLCASSGLAGGSSYNEQFFGPGTRLTVL.

The rearrangement joins TRBV27 to TRBJ2-3; the D gene is possibly TRBD2 (5 bases). Trimming stripped 10 bases from V and 1 base from J, with 12 bases between. The length of the CDR3 is 13 residues. CDR1 MNHEY and CDR2 SMNVEV come from the germline V gene (reference sequence). Written as DNA, the CDR3 is TGTGCCACCACTAGGTTAGGCACAGATACGCAGTATTTT. This translates into CATTRLGTDTQYF.

This clone occurred once. This CDR3 is also generated by other DNA sequences in the sample. The V and J genes are TRBV29-1 and TRBJ2-3; D call uncertain. The V end was cut by 6 bases, the J end by 1 base, with 8 bases between. The CDR3 spans 12 residues. In germline, CDR1 is SQVTM, CDR2 ANQGSEA. CDR3 region: CSVGTGTDTQYF. In nucleotides, the CDR3 is TGCAGCGTAGGAACGGGCACAGATACGCAGTATTTT.

The chain is built from TRBV6-6 and TRBJ2-7, with 13 nucleotides matching TRBD2. CDR3 size: 15 residues. Trimming cost V 6 bases and J 4 bases; bases outside gene matches: 6. Per the germline V gene, CDR1 is MNHNY and CDR2 is SVGAGI (reference sequence). The CDR3 region is CASSPGLAGAYEQYF. DNA for the CDR3: TGTGCCAGCAGCCCAGGACTAGCGGGAGCATACGAGCAGTACTTC.

The rearrangement uses TRBV4-3 and TRBJ1-2, with 9 bases fitting TRBD1. Trimming cost V 2 bases and J 3 bases; bases outside gene matches: 1. The length of the CDR3 is 14 residues. Per germline, CDR1 LGHNA and CDR2 YSLEER. CDR3 DNA: TGCGCCAGCAGCCAATGGACAGGGGACTATGGCTACACCTTC. It yields the protein CASSQWTGDYGYTF.

The gene calls are TRBV30 and TRBJ2-1; 11 nucleotides agree with TRBD1. V was clipped by 2 bases and J by 3 bases; unmatched bases: 12. CDR3 length: 18 residues. Germline V gene sequence: CDR1 GTSNPN, CDR2 SVGIG (reference sequence). The CDR3 sequence is CAWSRDRGFRSFYNEQFF. CDR3 DNA sequence: TGTGCCTGGAGTAGGGACAGGGGGTTCCGTTCTTTCTACAATGAGCAGTTCTTC.

The gene calls are TRBV28 and TRBJ2-3; D is uncertain. There are 13 residues in the CDR3. Germline V lookup: CDR1 MDHEN, CDR2 SYDVKM. The germline V and J ends were trimmed by 2 bases and 6 bases, with 9 bases remaining between them. CDR3 amino acids: CASSLGPFDTQYF. The CDR3 DNA reads TGTGCCAGCAGTTTAGGACCGTTCGATACGCAGTATTTT.

V gene TRBV27 combines with J gene TRBJ2-1, with D possibly being TRBD1 (6 bases). V gave up 2 bases and J gave up 7 bases, with 18 bases separating them. CDR1 is MNHEY, CDR2 SMNVEV, per germline (reference sequence). This CDR3 comprises 16 residues. CDR3 loop: CASSLLRSGVGNEQFF. The CDR3 DNA follows: TGTGCCAGCAGTTTACTGCGGTCAGGGGTGGGAAATGAGCAGTTCTTC.

This rearrangement joins TRBV19 to TRBJ2-3; 7 bases match TRBD1. Per germline, CDR1 LNHDA and CDR2 SQIVND (reference sequence). The CDR3 loop spans 16 amino acids. V lost 6 bases to trimming and J lost 4 bases; unmatched junction nucleotides: 13. The chain's CDR3 is CASRAMKDRFSDTQYF. CDR3 sequence (DNA): TGTGCCAGTAGGGCGATGAAGGACAGGTTTTCAGATACGCAGTATTTT.

This chain connects TRBV7-9 to TRBJ2-2; a weak D match, TRBD2 (6 bases). Between the trimmed V and J ends, which lost 7 bases and 5 bases, there was a span of 14 bases. Germline CDR1 and CDR2: SEHNR and FQNEAQ (reference sequence). The CDR3 runs 14 residues. DNA for the CDR3: TGTGCCAGCAACCCAGGAGGGGAGACCGGGGAGCTGTTTTTT. Its protein is CASNPGGETGELFF.

J is TRBJ2-3 and V is TRBV5-5; 10 positions agree with TRBD2. This CDR3 spans 15 amino acids. Germline loops: CDR1 SGHKS, CDR2 YYEKEE (reference sequence). Trimming at V came to 5 bases and at J to 4 bases, leaving 7 bases not matched to a gene. For the CDR3, the DNA is TGTGCCAGCAGAACCACTAGCGGGGCGGCAGATACGCAGTATTTT. It is translated as CASRTTSGAADTQYF.

V is TRBV6-1 and J is TRBJ1-2, with D possibly matching TRBD1 (6 bases). The germline gives CDR1 MNHNS, CDR2 SASEGT. The CDR3 consists of 13 residues. Trimming pared 1 base from V and 8 bases from J, leaving 11 bases between. In DNA, the CDR3 is TGTGCCAGCAGTGAAGGAACAGGGCTCGGCTACACCTTC. This sequence encodes CASSEGTGLGYTF.

For this clone: Germline and junction disagree at one end, which may indicate a read error. V gene TRBV30 combines with J gene TRBJ2-7; weak D call: TRBD2 (5 bases). The CDR3 sequence is 12 residues long. Germline-derived CDR1 and CDR2 are GTSNPN and SVGIG (reference sequence). The CDR3 sequence is CAWDTGEDTFHF. CDR3 DNA: TGTGCCTGGGATACCGGGGAAGACACGTTCCACTTC. The entire variable domain, with the rest obtained from reference TRBV30 and TRBJ2-7, is as follows: SQTIHQWPATLVQPVGSPLSLECTVEGTSNPNLYWYRQAAGRGLQLLFYSVGIGQISSEVPQNLSASRPQDRQFILSSKKLLLSDSGFYLCAWDTGEDTFHFGPGTRLTVT.

The rearrangement uses TRBV11-2 and TRBJ1-1; D possibly corresponds to TRBD1 (6 bases). Germline V CDR1 and CDR2: SGHAT, FQNNGV. There are 17 residues in the CDR3. V shed 3 bases and J shed 2 bases, with 19 bases lying between them. The CDR3 DNA reads TGTGCCAGCAGCTTTAGTGTGGGGGGCGAATTAAACACTGAAGCTTTCTTT. It yields the protein CASSFSVGGELNTEAFF.

V and J are TRBV29-1 and TRBJ1-1; D gene uncertain. V dropped 7 bases and J dropped 1 base, with 10 bases sitting between them. CDR1 and CDR2 from the germline V gene are SQVTM and ANQGSEA. This CDR3 is 12 amino acids long. This CDR3 reads CSASAGNTEAFF. In DNA, the CDR3 is TGCAGCGCCTCTGCAGGGAACACTGAAGCTTTCTTT. The full variable domain, with the rest looked up from reference TRBV29-1 and TRBJ1-1, is SAVISQKPSRDICQRGTSLTIQCQVDSQVTMMFWYRQQPGQSLTLIATANQGSEATYESGFVIDKFPISRPNLTFSTLTVSNMSPEDSSIYLCSASAGNTEAFFGQGTRLTVV.

The rearrangement joins TRBV6-5 to TRBJ1-3; the D gene is possibly TRBD1 (5 bases). The CDR3 loop spans 14 amino acids. V was cut by 8 bases and J by 4 bases, with 15 bases left in between. Germline values: CDR1 MNHEY, CDR2 SVGAGI. The DNA for the CDR3 is TGTGCCAGCCGTGGGATCCAGGGCGGAAACACCATATATTTT. It codes for CASRGIQGGNTIYF.

The genes are TRBV13 and TRBJ2-7; TRBD1 aligns across 8 bases. The junction had 11 bases not matched to a gene; V was cut back by 6 bases and J by 7 bases. The CDR3 extends over 14 amino acids. Germline loops: CDR1 PRHDT, CDR2 FYEKMQ (reference sequence). The CDR3 DNA reads as TGTGCCAGCAGTTCCCAGGGGGCAGTTTGGGAGCAGTACTTC. Encoded protein: CASSSQGAVWEQYF. Complete variable domain (other parts from reference TRBV13 and TRBJ2-7): AAGVIQSPRHLIKEKRETATLKCYPIPRHDTVYWYQQGPGQDPQFLISFYEKMQSDKGSIPDRFSAQQFSDYHSELNMSSLELGDSALYFCASSSQGAVWEQYFGPGTRLTVT.